This passage covers 19 T cell receptor beta chains from one sample sequenced in a study of T cells after yellow fever vaccination. TCRdb itself ran the 5' RACE reads through MiXCR, one entry per CDR3 protein. The sample lists hundreds of thousands of distinct CDR3 sequences; 9% to 15% were seen once. The material was PBMCs, obtained on the day of the yellow fever booster vaccination. The source is a man under 40 who received the YFV17D yellow fever vaccine.

The rearrangement joins TRBV7-6 to TRBJ2-3, with D uncertain. CDR1 is SGHVS and CDR2 is FNYEAQ in the germline V gene. The CDR3 consists of 15 residues. V was trimmed by 1 base and J by 0 bases, leaving 8 bases between them. In DNA, the CDR3 is TGTGCCAGCAGCTTAGGTAGAGAAAGCACAGATACGCAGTATTTT. Protein product: CASSLGRESTDTQYF.

The V gene is TRBV6-2 or TRBV6-3, the J gene TRBJ2-2; D tentatively reads TRBD1 or TRBD2 (5 bases each). CDR3 length: 14 amino acids. In germline, CDR1 is MNHEY, CDR2 SVGEGT. V was pared by 10 bases and J by 1 base, with 13 bases between. The CDR3 is CATITRGNTGELFF. The CDR3 coding sequence is TGTGCCACCATTACGAGGGGGAACACCGGGGAGCTGTTTTTT.

There are many counts of this clonotype. This chain uses TRBV6-2 or TRBV6-3 with TRBJ1-5; 7 bases are a match to TRBD1. With V trimmed by 6 bases and J by 2 bases, 4 bases remained unmatched. From germline, CDR1 is MNHEY and CDR2 SVGEGT. The CDR3 sequence is 14 residues long. In nucleotides, the CDR3 is TGTGCCAGCAGCCTCGACAGGGGCAATCAGCCCCAGCATTTT. This encodes CASSLDRGNQPQHF.

This chain joins TRBV7-9 and TRBJ2-3; 10 nucleotides align to TRBD2. The junction had 9 bases not matched to a gene; V was cut back by 0 bases and J by 6 bases. The CDR3 spans 17 residues. Germline assignment: CDR1 SEHNR and CDR2 FQNEAQ (reference sequence). CDR3 DNA sequence: TGTGCCAGCAGCTTAGCGCCAGCGGGAGGGTCCATCGATACGCAGTATTTT. It encodes CASSLAPAGGSIDTQYF.

The table lists this clonotype with a few counts. The gene calls are TRBV9 and TRBJ1-1, with TRBD1 as a possible D gene (6 bases). The CDR3 sequence is 15 residues long. The germline V gene has CDR1 SGDLS and CDR2 YYNGEE. V lost 2 bases and J 4 bases, leaving 15 bases between the germline ends. CDR3 nucleotide sequence: TGTGCCAGCAGCGTGAGAGTACAGGGTGGCACTGAAGCTTTCTTT. Encoded protein: CASSVRVQGGTEAFF.

A few counts support this clonotype. V is TRBV28 and J is TRBJ2-7; TRBD1 aligns across 9 bases. Looked up from germline, CDR1 is MDHEN and CDR2 is SYDVKM. There are 13 residues in the CDR3. J was trimmed by 4 bases and V by 7 bases; bases with no gene match: 5. This CDR3 reads CASTTGTGYEQYF. The CDR3 bases are TGTGCCAGCACCACTGGGACAGGGTACGAGCAGTACTTC.

The V and J genes are TRBV7-2 and TRBJ2-3, with TRBD2 matching over 10 bases. The CDR3 is made up of 16 amino acids. The J segment lost 4 bases and the V segment lost 6 bases, leaving 10 bases of the junction unmatched. CDR1 is SGHTA, CDR2 FQGNSA, per germline. The CDR3 region has the DNA TGTGCCAGCAGTTTGATGATAGCGGGAGGATCAGATACGCAGTATTTT. Its translation is CASSLMIAGGSDTQYF.

This clonotype was detected ten times or more. V gene TRBV20-1 combines with J gene TRBJ2-7; 7 nucleotides align to TRBD1. Losses at the gene ends were 2 bases for V and 5 bases for J; bases not matched to a gene: 9. CDR1 is DFQATT, CDR2 SNEGSKA, per germline (reference sequence). The CDR3 sequence is 14 residues long. The CDR3, as DNA: TGCAGTGCTAGATTGAATAGGGGGCGCAACGAGCAGTACTTC. Protein: CSARLNRGRNEQYF.

The J gene is TRBJ1-6, the V gene TRBV2, with a tentative D call TRBD1 (6 bases). CDR3 length equals 14 residues. Per the germline V gene, CDR1 is SNHLY and CDR2 is FYNNEI. The germline V and J ends were trimmed by 10 bases and 3 bases, with 13 bases remaining between them. CDR3 nucleotides: TGTGCCACCGCCCCGGGACACTATAATTCACCCCTCCACTTT. Protein product: CATAPGHYNSPLHF.

V and J are TRBV3-1 and TRBJ1-4; possibly TRBD1 for D (6 bases). The germline V gene encodes CDR1 LGHDT and CDR2 YNNKEL (reference sequence). V was trimmed by 1 base and J by 10 bases, leaving 13 bases between them. The CDR3 has 14 amino acids. The CDR3 loop reads CASSQVAGETKLFF. CDR3 nucleotides: TGTGCCAGCAGCCAAGTGGCAGGGGAAACAAAACTGTTTTTT.

Only a few counts were recorded for this clonotype. The chain has TRBV3-1 and TRBJ2-2, with D possibly TRBD2 on 5 matching bases. Germline V gives CDR1 LGHDT, CDR2 YNNKEL (reference sequence). V lost 5 bases and J 0 bases, leaving 10 bases between the germline ends. The length of the CDR3 is 15 residues. CDR3 in amino acids: CASSTGISNTGELFF. The DNA for the CDR3 is TGTGCCAGCAGCACCGGGATCTCGAACACCGGGGAGCTGTTTTTT.

V and J are TRBV11-3 and TRBJ2-6; D unresolved. The germline V and J ends were trimmed by 5 bases and 0 bases, with 5 bases remaining between them. This CDR3 contains 14 residues. Germline loops: CDR1 SGHNT, CDR2 YENEEA. CDR3 nucleotide sequence: TGTGCCAGCAGCCCTCACTCTGGGGCCAACGTCCTGACTTTC. It encodes CASSPHSGANVLTF.

The chain is built from TRBV12-3 or TRBV12-4 and TRBJ2-3; 8 bases are shared with TRBD2. This CDR3 has 17 residues. Trimming cost V 5 bases and J 2 bases; bases outside gene matches: 12. This CDR3 is CASSPRQTSAFTDTQYF. The CDR3 coding sequence is TGTGCCAGCAGTCCACGACAGACTAGCGCGTTCACAGATACGCAGTATTTT.

This clonotype has just a few counts. The J gene is TRBJ2-5, the V gene TRBV11-2; D remains unclear. Trimming cost V 0 bases and J 6 bases, with 17 bases left between them. This CDR3 contains 16 residues. Germline V gives CDR1 SGHAT, CDR2 FQNNGV. The CDR3 DNA reads as TGTGCCAGCAGCTTAGATCAAATTGGCAGCTTAAAGACCCAGTACTTC. This codes for CASSLDQIGSLKTQYF.

This clonotype has a count of ten or more. CDR3 nucleotide sequence: TGTGCCAGCAGTTTAGGGACAGGGTTATACGAGCAGTACTTC. It translates to CASSLGTGLYEQYF. J is TRBJ2-7 and V is TRBV12-3 or TRBV12-4, with TRBD1 identical over 8 bases. Unmatched junction bases numbered 3, after V lost 1 base and J lost 4 bases. CDR3 size: 14 residues.

This clonotype was recorded a few times. The gene calls are TRBV29-1 and TRBJ2-2, with 8 positions matching TRBD2. Trimming cost V 6 bases and J 4 bases; bases outside gene matches: 4. The germline V gene has CDR1 SQVTM and CDR2 ANQGSEA. The CDR3 totals 13 residues. The CDR3 protein is CSVLSGVTGELFF. The CDR3, as DNA: TGCAGCGTCCTTAGCGGGGTCACCGGGGAGCTGTTTTTT.

In this sample, this clonotype turned up once. J is TRBJ2-1 and V is TRBV18, with 9 nucleotides matching TRBD2. The CDR3 sequence is 17 residues long. The ends lost 1 base at V and 4 bases at J; junction bases unmatched: 8. Germline V gene lookup returns CDR1 KGHSH and CDR2 LQKENI. The CDR3 spells CASSPLYAREGYNEQFF. Written as DNA, the CDR3 is TGTGCCAGCTCACCACTGTATGCGCGGGAGGGATACAATGAGCAGTTCTTC.

This sequence joins TRBV7-6 and TRBJ2-1; D unresolved. Germline loops: CDR1 SGHVS, CDR2 FNYEAQ. This CDR3 contains 15 residues. V lost 0 bases, J lost 5 bases, and 11 bases lay in between. The CDR3 DNA sequence: TGTGCCAGCAGCTTAGCCGGAATGCGAGACAATGAGCAGTTCTTC. This translates into CASSLAGMRDNEQFF.

This clonotype has more than one count but fewer than ten. The chain joins TRBV12-3 or TRBV12-4 to TRBJ2-1; TRBD1 matches at 7 bases. The CDR3 consists of 14 residues. V lost 6 bases and J lost 8; bases outside the gene matches: 10. The CDR3 nucleotides read TGTGCCAGCAGGCAAAGGACAGGAGGCGATGAGCAGTTCTTC. It codes for CASRQRTGGDEQFF.